This record concerns one TCR beta chain sequence. The record originates from a study of control samples from healthy donors and cancer patients. Using immunoSEQ multiplex PCR, the repertoire was profiled, and TCRdb retains in-frame clones only, with some absent. The table lists about 130,000 clones, approximately 92% of them singletons. CDR3 size: 12 residues. From germline, CDR1 is ENHRY and CDR2 SYGVKD. The germline V and J ends were trimmed by 3 bases and 8 bases, with 7 bases remaining between them. The material sequenced was PBMCs. This TCR came from a man older than 75 with head and neck cancer. The rearrangement joins TRBV10-3 to TRBJ2-2; the D is unclear. DNA for the CDR3: TGTGCCATCAGTGAACCGGAGGGGGAGCTGTTTTTT. Protein sequence: CAISEPEGELFF.